One sample yielded the 14 T cell receptor beta chains listed below, sequenced in a study of T-cell memory formation after mild COVID-19 (dated by TCRdb to 2020 to 2023). The library was obtained by 5' RACE. For sequencing, an Illumina NovaSeq 6000 was employed. TCRdb reprocessing: public reads trimmed at Q25 with fastp, clones called with MiXCR, in-frame beta chains kept. Entries are consolidated by CDR3 protein sequence, retaining the most common genes and DNA. This sample holds tens of thousands of distinct CDR3 sequences; roughly 13% were observed only once. Around 41% of the sample is taken by the ten largest. Sequencing was performed on PBMCs or a T cell subset sorted from them (not recorded which). Every receptor here comes from a man between 18 and 29 years old who had mild COVID-19 (a few samples of this study predate the infection). The sample titles of this study are shuffled in the database, so cell type and time point are left out; the donor was told from shared clones.

This clonotype was seen a few times. V and J are TRBV6-4 and TRBJ1-2; 12 bases align to TRBD1. J was trimmed by 8 bases and V by 0 bases; bases with no gene match: 7. CDR3 length equals 16 residues. CDR1 is MRHNA, CDR2 SNTAGT, per germline. The CDR3 DNA reads TGTGCCAGCAGTGACTCCCCGGGACAGGGGGCGGACGGCTACACCTTC. Translation: CASSDSPGQGADGYTF.

This chain connects TRBV6-6 to TRBJ2-1; D is perhaps TRBD1 (6 bases). The V gene's germline CDR1 is MNHNY and CDR2 SVGAGI (reference sequence). Between the trimmed V and J ends, which lost 8 bases and 8 bases, there was a span of 16 bases. The CDR3 has 13 amino acids. The CDR3 spells CASFYQGQDEQFF. Here the CDR3 DNA reads TGTGCCAGCTTTTACCAGGGGCAGGATGAGCAGTTCTTC.

This clonotype was counted at least ten times. V is TRBV7-9 and J is TRBJ2-3; the D is unclear. Germline V gene data show CDR1 as SEHNR and CDR2 as FQNEAQ (reference sequence). Trimming stripped 5 bases from V and 6 bases from J, with 12 bases between. The CDR3 is 13 residues long. The CDR3 sequence is CASSRLSTDTQYF. The DNA for the CDR3 is TGTGCCAGCAGCCGACTCTCAACCGATACGCAGTATTTT.

This clonotype was counted only a few times. The chain uses TRBV6-4 and TRBJ2-6, with D uncertain. V was trimmed by 0 bases and J by 1 base, leaving 4 bases between them. Germline assignment: CDR1 MRHNA and CDR2 SNTAGT. The CDR3 covers 15 residues. The CDR3 nucleotides read TGTGCCAGCAGTGACTCGAAATCTGGGGCCAACGTCCTGACTTTC. Residues: CASSDSKSGANVLTF.

The chain couples TRBV29-1 to TRBJ1-2; D possibly corresponds to TRBD1 (5 bases). This CDR3 has 13 residues. Germline V gene lookup returns CDR1 SQVTM and CDR2 ANQGSEA. The V and J ends lost 6 bases and 7 bases respectively, with 18 bases between them. CDR3 sequence: CSVRVGGLRGYTF. As DNA, the CDR3 is TGCAGCGTCCGGGTCGGGGGTCTCCGTGGCTACACCTTC.

In this sample, this clonotype turned up many times. The CDR3 loop reads CSASTGSYEQYF. DNA for the CDR3: TGCAGTGCTAGCACGGGGTCCTACGAGCAGTACTTC. This rearrangement joins TRBV20-1 to TRBJ2-7; possible D gene TRBD2, 5 bases. Germline values: CDR1 DFQATT, CDR2 SNEGSKA (reference sequence). The CDR3 is 12 residues long. With 3 bases removed from V and 1 base from J, the gap between germline ends came to 7 bases.

The rearrangement joins TRBV27 to TRBJ2-1; no firm D call. Between the trimmed V and J ends, which lost 5 bases and 4 bases, there was a span of 3 bases. The CDR3 is 11 amino acids. CDR1 and CDR2 from the germline V gene are MNHEY and SMNVEV (reference sequence). In nucleotides, the CDR3 is TGTGCCAGCAGTCAGTACAATGAGCAGTTCTTC. This encodes CASSQYNEQFF.

This clonotype was seen a few times. The rearrangement links TRBV6-5 to TRBJ2-5; 8 bases fit TRBD1. Per the germline V gene, CDR1 is MNHEY and CDR2 is SVGAGI. V lost 5 bases, J lost 2 bases, and 10 bases stayed unmatched. CDR3 length equals 16 residues. Here the CDR3 reads CASSKTPGQAQETQYF. The CDR3 DNA reads as TGTGCCAGCAGTAAGACCCCGGGACAGGCTCAAGAGACCCAGTACTTC.

This clonotype was detected a few times. The CDR3 region is CASSISGTSGGSTDTQYF. The CDR3 DNA sequence: TGTGCCAGCAGTATCTCGGGGACTAGCGGGGGTAGCACAGATACGCAGTATTTT. This chain connects TRBV27 to TRBJ2-3; 14 bases are shared with TRBD2. The CDR3 spans 18 residues. Looked up from germline, CDR1 is MNHEY and CDR2 is SMNVEV (reference sequence). V lost 5 bases, J lost 0 bases, and 7 bases stayed unmatched.

In this sample, this clonotype turned up a few times. V is TRBV30 and J is TRBJ2-7; 10 bases are a match to TRBD1. V lost 7 bases to trimming and J lost 4 bases; unmatched junction nucleotides: 7. The CDR3 covers 13 residues. Germline V gene data show CDR1 as GTSNPN and CDR2 as SVGIG (reference sequence). CDR3 residues: CASLGQGFYEQYF. The CDR3, as DNA: TGTGCCTCCTTGGGACAGGGGTTTTACGAGCAGTACTTC.

This clonotype has just a few counts. This chain connects TRBV4-1 to TRBJ2-7, with D possibly matching TRBD1 (6 bases). The ends were cut back, 1 base at V and 3 bases at J, with 13 bases in the middle. Germline CDR1 and CDR2: MGHRA and YSYEKL. CDR3 length: 15 amino acids. CDR3 region: CASSQARGLYYEQYF. CDR3 nucleotide sequence: TGCGCCAGCAGCCAAGCCAGGGGATTGTACTACGAGCAGTACTTC.

This clonotype showed up just once. The chain couples TRBV28 to TRBJ2-5; D is perhaps TRBD1 (6 bases). Germline V gene sequence: CDR1 MDHEN, CDR2 SYDVKM. The CDR3 extends over 15 amino acids. V was cut by 5 bases and J by 5 bases, with 18 bases left in between. In nucleotides, the CDR3 is TGTGCCAGCAGTACGGGACAAGTTATCGGCGAGACCCAGTACTTC. As protein: CASSTGQVIGETQYF. The full variable domain, its missing parts supplied by reference TRBV28 and TRBJ2-5, is DVKVTQSSRYLVKRTGEKVFLECVQDMDHENMFWYRQDPGLGLRLIYFSYDVKMKEKGDIPEGYSVSREKKERFSLILESASTNQTSMYLCASSTGQVIGETQYFGPGTRLLVL.

The chain combines TRBV7-9 with TRBJ2-1, with 8 nucleotides matching TRBD2. Trimming removed 5 bases from V and 4 bases from J; junction bases left unmatched: 7. Germline CDR1 SEHNR, CDR2 FQNEAQ (reference sequence). There are 15 residues in the CDR3. As DNA, the CDR3 is TGTGCCAGCAGCGGGGGGACTAGTGTGTACAATGAGCAGTTCTTC. Translating gives CASSGGTSVYNEQFF.

This clonotype was counted a few times. The V gene is TRBV11-2, the J gene TRBJ2-5; D assignment may be TRBD1 or TRBD2 (6 bases each). V was shortened by 10 bases and J by 3 bases, with 15 bases between the two germline ends. There are 13 residues in the CDR3. Germline CDR1 reads SGHAT; CDR2 reads FQNNGV. CDR3 residues: CATEGGGEETQYF. As DNA, the CDR3 is TGTGCCACCGAGGGGGGAGGAGAAGAGACCCAGTACTTC. The whole variable domain, filled in from reference TRBV11-2 and TRBJ2-5, reads EAGVAQSPRYKIIEKRQSVAFWCNPISGHATLYWYQQILGQGPKLLIQFQNNGVVDDSQLPKDRFSAERLKGVDSTLKIQPAKLEDSAVYLCATEGGGEETQYFGPGTRLLVL.